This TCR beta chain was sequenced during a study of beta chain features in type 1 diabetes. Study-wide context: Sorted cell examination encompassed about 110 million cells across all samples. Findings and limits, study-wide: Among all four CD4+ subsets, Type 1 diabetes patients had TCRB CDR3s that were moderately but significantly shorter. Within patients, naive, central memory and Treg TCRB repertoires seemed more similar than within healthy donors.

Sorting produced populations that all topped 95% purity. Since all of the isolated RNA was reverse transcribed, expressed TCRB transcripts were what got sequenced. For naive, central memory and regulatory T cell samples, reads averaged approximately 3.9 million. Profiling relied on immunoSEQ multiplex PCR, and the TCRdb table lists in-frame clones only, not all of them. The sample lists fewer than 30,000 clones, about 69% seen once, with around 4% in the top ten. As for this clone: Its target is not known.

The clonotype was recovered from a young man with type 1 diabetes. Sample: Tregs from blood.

The chain's CDR3 is CAWSVGLAGDTGELFF. The CDR3 coding sequence is TGTGCCTGGAGTGTCGGGCTAGCGGGAGACACCGGGGAGCTGTTTTTT. V gene TRBV30 combines with J gene TRBJ2-2; 10 nucleotides align to TRBD2. Germline loops: CDR1 GTSNPN, CDR2 SVGIG (reference sequence). The CDR3 is 16 residues long. The V gene end was trimmed by 0 bases and the J gene end by 3 bases; junction bases not matched to a gene: 4.